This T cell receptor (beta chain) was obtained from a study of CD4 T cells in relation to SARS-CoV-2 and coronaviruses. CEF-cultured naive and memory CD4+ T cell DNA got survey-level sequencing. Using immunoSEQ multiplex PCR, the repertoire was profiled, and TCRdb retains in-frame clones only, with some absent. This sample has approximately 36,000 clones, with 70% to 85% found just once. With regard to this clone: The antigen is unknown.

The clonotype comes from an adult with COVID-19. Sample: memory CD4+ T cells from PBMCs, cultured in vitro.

The CDR3 protein is CASSPLAGGKAVAKNIQYF. CDR3 nucleotides: TGTGCCAGCAGTCCACTAGCGGGAGGCAAGGCGGTAGCCAAAAACATTCAGTACTTC. The chain links TRBV27 to TRBJ2-4; 12 bases agree with TRBD2. Germline CDR1 MNHEY, CDR2 SMNVEV (reference sequence). This CDR3 comprises 19 residues. The junction had 11 bases not matched to a gene; V was cut back by 5 bases and J by 0 bases.